The 27 T cell receptor beta chains below all came from one sample that was sequenced in a study of identical twins. Using its own MiXCR run on the 5' RACE reads, TCRdb lists one record per CDR3 protein. This table has hundreds of thousands of distinct CDR3 sequences, roughly 20% appearing once. The sample also formed part of further work on T cells expressing NK-cell markers.

Sample: PBMCs. All receptors come from a woman between 18 and 30 years old in good health.

This chain uses TRBV12-3 or TRBV12-4 with TRBJ1-1; unclear D gene. V gave up 7 bases and J gave up 8 bases, with 23 bases separating them. The CDR3 has 15 amino acids. The DNA of the CDR3 is TGTGCCAGCAACGCCGGGCACGGAAACAGCATAGAAGCTTTCTTT. It yields the protein CASNAGHGNSIEAFF.

This clonotype was picked up a small number of times. The gene calls are TRBV5-1 and TRBJ2-5, with 8 bases lining up with TRBD2. Germline CDR1 and CDR2: SGHRS and YFSETQ. V shed 2 bases, J shed 5 bases, and the junction held 11 bases outside the gene matches. The CDR3 loop spans 16 amino acids. The CDR3 DNA reads as TGCGCCAGCAGCTTAGGTAGCGGGACTCGGCGGGAGACCCAGTACTTC. Amino acids: CASSLGSGTRRETQYF.

This chain uses TRBV29-1 with TRBJ1-1; unclear D gene. CDR1 is SQVTM and CDR2 is ANQGSEA in the germline V gene. The CDR3 contains 12 residues. Trimming stripped 8 bases from V and 3 bases from J, with 13 bases between. CDR3 protein: CSTNLGHTEAFF. The CDR3 region has the DNA TGCAGCACTAATCTCGGCCACACTGAAGCTTTCTTT.

This clonotype was observed at least ten times. This chain uses TRBV6-5 with TRBJ2-7; 7 bases fit TRBD2. Trimming took 5 bases from V and 7 from J; bases not matched to a gene: 11. Looked up from germline, CDR1 is MNHEY and CDR2 is SVGAGI. The CDR3 totals 14 residues. CDR3 protein: CASSQSGGLGEQYF. Here the CDR3 DNA reads TGTGCCAGCAGTCAGTCGGGGGGTTTAGGGGAGCAGTACTTC.

This chain connects TRBV6-5 to TRBJ2-3, with D unclear. CDR3 length: 13 amino acids. Germline lookup yields CDR1 MNHEY and CDR2 SVGAGI. Between the trimmed V and J ends, which lost 0 bases and 4 bases, there was a span of 5 bases. The CDR3 DNA reads TGTGCCAGCAGTTACTCCTTCCCAGATACGCAGTATTTT. Protein product: CASSYSFPDTQYF.

This rearrangement joins TRBV7-2 to TRBJ2-3; D remains unclear. Germline V gene lookup returns CDR1 SGHTA and CDR2 FQGNSA. Trimming left V 2 bases short and J 6 bases short, with 9 bases between. CDR3 size: 13 residues. The DNA for the CDR3 is TGTGCCAGCAGCTTATCGCCGCCCGATACGCAGTATTTT. Amino acid sequence: CASSLSPPDTQYF. Using reference TRBV7-2 and TRBJ2-3 for the parts outside the CDR3, the full variable domain is GAGVSQSPSNKVTEKGKDVELRCDPISGHTALYWYRQSLGQGLEFLIYFQGNSAPDKSGLPSDRFSAERTGGSVSTLTIQRTQQEDSAVYLCASSLSPPDTQYFGPGTRLTVL.

The V and J genes are TRBV19 and TRBJ2-2, with D tentatively TRBD2 (6 bases). The V end was cut by 5 bases, the J end by 5 bases, with 21 bases between. CDR3 size: 17 residues. From germline, CDR1 is LNHDA and CDR2 SQIVND (reference sequence). The CDR3 bases are TGTGCCAGTAGTCTACCGACTGGAGGGAGTGATACCGGGGAGCTGTTTTTT. Translated, it gives CASSLPTGGSDTGELFF.

In this sample, this clonotype turned up a few times. The rearrangement uses TRBV27 and TRBJ2-1; D is possibly TRBD2 (6 bases). The V gene's germline CDR1 is MNHEY and CDR2 SMNVEV (reference sequence). Trimming removed 7 bases from V and 8 bases from J, with 27 bases in between. This CDR3 comprises 17 residues. Written as DNA, the CDR3 is TGTGCCAGCACGCGACTAGGGGCAGCCGCTAAGGACGATGAGCAGTTCTTC. Its protein product is CASTRLGAAAKDDEQFF.

V gene TRBV12-3 or TRBV12-4 combines with J gene TRBJ1-2; 7 bases agree with TRBD1. There are 13 residues in the CDR3. The ends lost 8 bases at V and 4 bases at J; junction bases unmatched: 7. CDR3 sequence reads: CASRLEGAYGYTF. Written as DNA, the CDR3 is TGTGCCAGCCGTCTCGAGGGGGCCTATGGCTACACCTTC.

This clonotype was picked up one time. V is TRBV12-3 or TRBV12-4 and J is TRBJ2-1, with 8 bases lining up with TRBD1. The CDR3 runs 15 residues. V lost 6 bases to trimming and J lost 4 bases; unmatched junction nucleotides: 8. The CDR3 sequence is CASSEQGGGYNEQFF. As DNA, the CDR3 is TGTGCCAGCAGCGAACAGGGGGGCGGATACAATGAGCAGTTCTTC.

The chain couples TRBV12-3 or TRBV12-4 to TRBJ2-3, with D possibly TRBD2 on 5 matching bases. CDR3 length: 14 residues. The V gene lost 8 bases and the J gene lost 3 bases, with 15 bases spanning the gap. CDR3 DNA: TGTGCCAGCGGATTGAGGGTGGGAACAGATACGCAGTATTTT. It translates to CASGLRVGTDTQYF.

The chain carries TRBV7-9 and TRBJ2-7; no firm D call. The V end lost 10 bases, the J end lost 0 bases, and 19 bases lay between the germline ends. The germline CDR1 and CDR2 sequences are SEHNR and FQNEAQ (reference sequence). The CDR3 covers 15 residues. The CDR3 region has the DNA TGTGCCATCGGCGATGGGCCCGATTCCTCCTACGAGCAGTACTTC. It codes for CAIGDGPDSSYEQYF. The full variable domain, with the rest looked up from reference TRBV7-9 and TRBJ2-7, is DTGVSQNPRHKITKRGQNVTFRCDPISEHNRLYWYRQTLGQGPEFLTYFQNEAQLEKSRLLSDRFSAERPKGSFSTLEIQRTEQGDSAMYLCAIGDGPDSSYEQYFGPGTRLTVT.

CDR3 in amino acids: CSASRWLAGGQGTDTQYF. The CDR3 nucleotides are TGCAGTGCAAGTCGGTGGCTAGCGGGGGGGCAGGGCACAGATACGCAGTATTTT. This chain connects TRBV20-1 to TRBJ2-3; 12 nucleotides match TRBD2. The CDR3 is made up of 18 amino acids. Per germline, CDR1 DFQATT and CDR2 SNEGSKA (reference sequence). J gave up 1 base and V 6 bases, and 14 bases lay outside the gene matches.

This clonotype has a handful of counts. V gene TRBV10-3 combines with J gene TRBJ2-1, with TRBD2 matching over 8 bases. The germline gives CDR1 ENHRY, CDR2 SYGVKD. The trim removed 4 bases at V and 8 bases at J, leaving 7 bases unmatched. CDR3 length equals 14 residues. In nucleotides, the CDR3 is TGTGCCATCAGTGCAAGCGGGAGCGGGGATGAGCAGTTCTTC. It specifies CAISASGSGDEQFF.

The chain combines TRBV7-9 with TRBJ2-2; TRBD1 agrees at 10 bases. The germline CDR1 and CDR2 sequences are SEHNR and FQNEAQ (reference sequence). The V gene end was trimmed by 5 bases and the J gene end by 7 bases; junction bases not matched to a gene: 10. This CDR3 contains 16 residues. This CDR3 is CASSRRQGAQVGELFF. CDR3 sequence (DNA): TGTGCCAGCAGCCGCAGACAGGGGGCTCAGGTCGGGGAGCTGTTTTTT.

This clonotype came up many times. This chain connects TRBV20-1 to TRBJ2-6; no reliable D call. Per the germline V gene, CDR1 is DFQATT and CDR2 is SNEGSKA (reference sequence). There are 13 residues in the CDR3. V dropped 0 bases and J dropped 5 bases, with 5 bases sitting between them. CDR3: CSARDGRANVLTF. As DNA, the CDR3 is TGCAGTGCTAGAGACGGTCGGGCCAACGTCCTGACTTTC.

The DNA for the CDR3 is TGTGCCAGCAGCTTAGTCCGGCTAGCGGGAGCCGGCGGCACAGATACGCAGTATTTT. Protein: CASSLVRLAGAGGTDTQYF. This chain joins TRBV7-8 and TRBJ2-3; 10 bases are shared with TRBD2. Germline CDR1 and CDR2: SGHVS and FQNEAQ. The length of the CDR3 is 19 residues. V lost 1 base, J lost 1 base, and 11 bases stayed unmatched.

This clonotype was picked up a small number of times. The rearrangement uses TRBV10-1 and TRBJ1-3, with D possibly matching TRBD1 (5 bases). This CDR3 is 14 amino acids long. Trimming took off 5 bases at V and 0 bases at J, with 8 bases between the two ends. Germline V CDR1 and CDR2: WNHNN, SYGVQD (reference sequence). The CDR3 bases are TGCGCCAGCAGTCGGGGCCTCTCTGGAAACACCATATATTTT. Amino acids: CASSRGLSGNTIYF.

As DNA, the CDR3 is TGTGCCATCAGTGATCCGGGGGGTCCCCAAGAGACCCAGTACTTC. As protein: CAISDPGGPQETQYF. This chain connects TRBV10-3 to TRBJ2-5; 7 nucleotides line up with TRBD2. The CDR3 runs to 15 residues. The V and J ends lost 3 bases and 1 base, in that order; junction bases with no gene match: 5. Germline values: CDR1 ENHRY, CDR2 SYGVKD.

There are many counts of this clonotype. The chain links TRBV15 to TRBJ1-6; possible D gene TRBD1, 5 bases. This CDR3 contains 17 residues. Germline V gene sequence: CDR1 LNHNV, CDR2 YYDKDF (reference sequence). Trimming removed 1 base from V and 2 bases from J, with 12 bases in between. This chain's CDR3 is CATSRGTLGAYNSPLHF. Here the CDR3 DNA reads TGTGCCACCAGCAGAGGGACATTGGGGGCCTATAATTCACCCCTCCACTTT.

In DNA, the CDR3 is TGTGCCAGCAGCTTGTTTACGGGAGCCTACGAGCAGTACTTC. Encoded protein: CASSLFTGAYEQYF. The chain has TRBV5-5 and TRBJ2-7; tentatively, D is TRBD2 (6 bases). Per germline, CDR1 SGHKS and CDR2 YYEKEE (reference sequence). This CDR3 region has 14 residues. The V gene lost 1 base and the J gene lost 2 bases, with 10 bases spanning the gap.

This clonotype was observed a few times. The rearrangement links TRBV20-1 to TRBJ2-5; 9 bases map to TRBD2. The J call may be faulty, since TRBJ2-1 better matches the DNA end. The V gene's germline CDR1 is DFQATT and CDR2 SNEGSKA (reference sequence). This CDR3 has 13 residues. The CDR3 sequence: CSAEREAGETQFF. Here the CDR3 DNA reads TGCAGTGCTGAGCGGGAGGCAGGAGAGACCCAGTTCTTC.

This clonotype was seen more than once but under ten times. The chain has TRBV18 and TRBJ2-1; TRBD2 matches 9 bases. The CDR3 is 16 residues long. Germline-derived CDR1 and CDR2 are KGHSH and LQKENI. The junction had 5 bases not matched to a gene; V was cut back by 3 bases and J by 2 bases. The CDR3 DNA sequence: TGTGCCAGCTCACCTGGGGTAGCGGGGGCCTACAATGAGCAGTTCTTC. Residues: CASSPGVAGAYNEQFF.

This sequence joins TRBV10-3 and TRBJ2-7, with 10 positions matching TRBD2. This CDR3 has 15 residues. Per germline, CDR1 ENHRY and CDR2 SYGVKD. J gave up 6 bases and V 6 bases, and 11 bases lay outside the gene matches. This chain's CDR3 is CAISSTLASGGEQYF. The CDR3 DNA reads as TGTGCCATCAGCTCTACCCTAGCTAGCGGGGGCGAGCAGTACTTC.

The chain recombines TRBV15 with TRBJ1-1; D is uncertain. In germline, CDR1 is LNHNV, CDR2 YYDKDF (reference sequence). The CDR3 sequence is 12 residues long. V lost 2 bases and J lost 11, with 12 bases in between. CDR3: CATSRSPFAAFF. CDR3 coding DNA: TGTGCCACCAGCAGATCCCCTTTTGCGGCTTTCTTT.

The chain uses TRBV10-3 and TRBJ2-3; 8 nucleotides align to TRBD2. Per germline, CDR1 ENHRY and CDR2 SYGVKD. The CDR3 sequence is 14 residues long. V lost 8 bases and J lost 1; bases outside the gene matches: 5. CDR3 DNA: TGTGCCATCTCCCCAGCGGGAGGCACAGATACGCAGTATTTT. Translated, it gives CAISPAGGTDTQYF.

The rearrangement links TRBV6-1 to TRBJ2-1, with TRBD1 identical over 7 bases. Per the germline V gene, CDR1 is MNHNS and CDR2 is SASEGT. Germline trimming cut 6 bases from V and 5 bases from J; bases unmatched to any gene: 7. CDR3 length equals 14 residues. The CDR3 loop reads CASSSGTANNEQFF. The CDR3 DNA reads TGTGCCAGCAGCTCCGGGACAGCCAACAATGAGCAGTTCTTC.